This T cell receptor (beta chain) appears in the sequencing data of a study of technical replicates of blood from several donors. The CDR3 is 17 amino acids. Losses at the gene ends were 1 base for V and 7 bases for J; bases not matched to a gene: 13. From germline, CDR1 is LGHNA and CDR2 YNFKEQ. The method was immunoSEQ multiplex PCR; TCRdb's version includes in-frame clones alone and lacks a portion of them. The sample has some 12,000 clones, 90% to 95% seen once. This chain joins TRBV4-2 and TRBJ2-7, with 10 bases lining up with TRBD2. This sequence was found in a human donor in good health. Input material: PBMCs. The CDR3, as DNA: TGTGCCAGCAGCCAAGTAGGGCGAGGAGCGGGAGGGCGAGAGCAGTACTTC. Translated: CASSQVGRGAGGREQYF.